This T cell receptor (beta chain) was retrieved from a study of type 1 regulatory T cells. The overall study: T-allo10 is an in vitro-generated, Tr1-enriched CD4 T cell product specific for alloantigen.

This clonotype is medium-sized (0.01 to 0.1%) by share. Its cognate antigen is unknown. The CDR3 has 15 residues. V shed 2 bases and J 5 bases; nucleotides not matched to a gene: 6. Germline assignment: CDR1 SGHTA and CDR2 FQGNSA. Each CDR3 protein gets one entry after TCRdb re-called the reads with MiXCR. The sample carries roughly 21,000 distinct CDR3 sequences, more than 45% recorded once. The sequence derives from a human donor in good health. The gene calls are TRBV7-2 and TRBJ2-5, with 9 bases identical to TRBD2. Sequencing was carried out using cultured T cells, either the whole culture or a sorted T cell fraction (not recorded which). The CDR3: CASSLWRGGQETQYF. CDR3 sequence (DNA): TGTGCCAGCAGCTTATGGCGGGGGGGCCAGGAGACCCAGTACTTC.